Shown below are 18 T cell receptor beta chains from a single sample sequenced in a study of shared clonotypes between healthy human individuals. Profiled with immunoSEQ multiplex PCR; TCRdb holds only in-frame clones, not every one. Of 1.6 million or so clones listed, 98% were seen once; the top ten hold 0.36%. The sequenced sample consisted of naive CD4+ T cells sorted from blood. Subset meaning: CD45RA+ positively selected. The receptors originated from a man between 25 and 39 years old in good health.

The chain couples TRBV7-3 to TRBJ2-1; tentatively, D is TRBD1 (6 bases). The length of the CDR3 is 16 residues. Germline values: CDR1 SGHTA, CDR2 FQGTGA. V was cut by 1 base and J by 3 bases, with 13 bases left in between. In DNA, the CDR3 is TGTGCCAGCAGCTTAAGCTCGGACAGAGGCTACAATGAGCAGTTCTTC. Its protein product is CASSLSSDRGYNEQFF.

The CDR3 DNA is TGCGCCAGCAGAAGGTTATTAGGAGCAGCTGGTCGGAACACTGAAGCTTTCTTT. Protein: CASRRLLGAAGRNTEAFF. The chain has TRBV5-1 and TRBJ1-1; unclear D gene. The V end lost 5 bases, the J end lost 1 base, and 24 bases lay between the germline ends. There are 18 residues in the CDR3. Germline values: CDR1 SGHRS, CDR2 YFSETQ.

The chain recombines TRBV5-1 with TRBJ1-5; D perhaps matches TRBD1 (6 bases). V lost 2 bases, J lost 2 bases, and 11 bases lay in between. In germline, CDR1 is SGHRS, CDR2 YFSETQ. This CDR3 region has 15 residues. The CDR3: CASSFLTGGNQPQHF. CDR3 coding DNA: TGCGCCAGCAGCTTCCTGACAGGCGGCAATCAGCCCCAGCATTTT.

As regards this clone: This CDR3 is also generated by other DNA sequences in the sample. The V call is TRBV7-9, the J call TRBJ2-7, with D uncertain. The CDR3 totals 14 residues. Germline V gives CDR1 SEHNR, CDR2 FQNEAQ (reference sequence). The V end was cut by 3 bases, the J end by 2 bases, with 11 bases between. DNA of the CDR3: TGTGCCAGCAGCTTGAGGACGGTAACCTACGAGCAGTACTTC. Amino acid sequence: CASSLRTVTYEQYF.

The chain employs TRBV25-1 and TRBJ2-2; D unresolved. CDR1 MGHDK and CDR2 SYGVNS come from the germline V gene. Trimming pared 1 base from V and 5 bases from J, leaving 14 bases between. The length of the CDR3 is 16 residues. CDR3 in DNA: TGTGCCAGCAGTGAATTCAGTAGAGGTGGTACCGGGGAGCTGTTTTTT. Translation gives CASSEFSRGGTGELFF.

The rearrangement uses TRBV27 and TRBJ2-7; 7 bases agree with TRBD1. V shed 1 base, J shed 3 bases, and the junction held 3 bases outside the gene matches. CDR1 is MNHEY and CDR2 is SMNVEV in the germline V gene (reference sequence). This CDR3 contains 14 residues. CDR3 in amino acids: CASSLYAGGYEQYF. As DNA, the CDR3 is TGTGCCAGCAGTTTATATGCAGGGGGCTACGAGCAGTACTTC.

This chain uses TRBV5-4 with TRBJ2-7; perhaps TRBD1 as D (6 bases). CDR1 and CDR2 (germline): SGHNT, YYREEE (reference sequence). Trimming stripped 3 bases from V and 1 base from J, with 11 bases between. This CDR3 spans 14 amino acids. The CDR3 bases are TGTGCCAGCAGCTCGGGACACCTGTCCTACGAGCAGTACTTC. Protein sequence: CASSSGHLSYEQYF.

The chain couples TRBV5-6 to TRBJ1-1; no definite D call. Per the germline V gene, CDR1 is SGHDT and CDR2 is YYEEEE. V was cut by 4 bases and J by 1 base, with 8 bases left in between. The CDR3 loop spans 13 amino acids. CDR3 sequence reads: CASSRRRNTEAFF. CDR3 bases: TGTGCCAGCAGCAGGAGAAGGAACACTGAAGCTTTCTTT.

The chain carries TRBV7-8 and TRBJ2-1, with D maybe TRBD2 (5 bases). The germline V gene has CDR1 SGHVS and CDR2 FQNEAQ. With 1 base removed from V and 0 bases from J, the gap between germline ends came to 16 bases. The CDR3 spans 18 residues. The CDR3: CASSLDIIGGISYNEQFF. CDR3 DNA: TGTGCCAGCAGCTTAGATATAATCGGAGGAATCTCCTACAATGAGCAGTTCTTC.

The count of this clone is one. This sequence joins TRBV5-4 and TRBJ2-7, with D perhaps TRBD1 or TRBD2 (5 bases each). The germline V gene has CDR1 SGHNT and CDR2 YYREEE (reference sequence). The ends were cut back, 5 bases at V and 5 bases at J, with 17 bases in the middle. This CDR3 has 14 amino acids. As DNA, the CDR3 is TGTGCCAGCAGGCCGGATGGGGGTTCGGACGAGCAGTACTTC. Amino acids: CASRPDGGSDEQYF.

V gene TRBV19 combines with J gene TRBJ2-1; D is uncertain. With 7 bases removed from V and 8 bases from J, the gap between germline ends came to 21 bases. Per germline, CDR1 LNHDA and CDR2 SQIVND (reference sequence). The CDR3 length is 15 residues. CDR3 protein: CASTDPGSRRHEQFF. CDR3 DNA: TGTGCCAGTACCGACCCCGGCTCCCGACGTCATGAGCAGTTCTTC.

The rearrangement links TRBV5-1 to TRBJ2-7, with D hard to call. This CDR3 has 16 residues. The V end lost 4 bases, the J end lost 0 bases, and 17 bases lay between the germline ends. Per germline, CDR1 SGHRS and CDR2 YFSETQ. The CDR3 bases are TGCGCCAGCAGCCCTGGTTTTGCACCCAGCTCCTACGAGCAGTACTTC. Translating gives CASSPGFAPSSYEQYF.

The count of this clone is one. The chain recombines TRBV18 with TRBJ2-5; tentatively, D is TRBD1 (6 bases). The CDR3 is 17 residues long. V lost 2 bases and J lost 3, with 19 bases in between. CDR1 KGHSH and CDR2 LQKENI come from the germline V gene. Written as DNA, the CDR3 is TGTGCCAGCTCACCATTTAGTGTCACAGGGCGAAAAGAGACCCAGTACTTC. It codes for CASSPFSVTGRKETQYF.

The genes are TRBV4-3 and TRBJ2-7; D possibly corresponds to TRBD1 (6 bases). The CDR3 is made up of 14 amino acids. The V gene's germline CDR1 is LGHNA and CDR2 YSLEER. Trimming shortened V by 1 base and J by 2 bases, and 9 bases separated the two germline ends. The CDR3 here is CASSQGGPAYEQYF. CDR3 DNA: TGCGCCAGCAGCCAAGGGGGGCCGGCCTACGAGCAGTACTTC.

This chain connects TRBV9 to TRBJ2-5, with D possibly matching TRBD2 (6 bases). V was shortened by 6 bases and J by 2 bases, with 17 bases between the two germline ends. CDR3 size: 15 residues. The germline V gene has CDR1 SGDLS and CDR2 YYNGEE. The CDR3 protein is CASTTSWGRQETQYF. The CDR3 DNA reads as TGTGCCAGCACCACGAGTTGGGGGAGGCAAGAGACCCAGTACTTC.

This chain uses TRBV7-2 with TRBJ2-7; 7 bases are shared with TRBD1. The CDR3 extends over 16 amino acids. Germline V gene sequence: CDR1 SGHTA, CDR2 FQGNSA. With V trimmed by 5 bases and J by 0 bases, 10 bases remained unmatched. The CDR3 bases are TGTGCCAGCAGCCAGGGGCCGGGACAGCGCTCCTACGAGCAGTACTTC. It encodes CASSQGPGQRSYEQYF.

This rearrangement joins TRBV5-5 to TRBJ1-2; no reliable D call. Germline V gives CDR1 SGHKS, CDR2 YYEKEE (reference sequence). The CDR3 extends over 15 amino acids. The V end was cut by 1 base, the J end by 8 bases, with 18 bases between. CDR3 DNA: TGTGCCAGCAGCTTGTCACAAAATCATCCTGGAGGCTACACCTTC. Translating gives CASSLSQNHPGGYTF.

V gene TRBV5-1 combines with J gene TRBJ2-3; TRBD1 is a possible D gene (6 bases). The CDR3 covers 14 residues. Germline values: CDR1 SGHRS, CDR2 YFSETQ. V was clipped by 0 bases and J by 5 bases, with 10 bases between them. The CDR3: CASSLGTVKDTQYF. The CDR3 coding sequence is TGCGCCAGCAGCTTGGGGACAGTGAAAGATACGCAGTATTTT.